This T cell receptor (beta chain) was sequenced in a study of cytomegalovirus exposure and HLA in healthy donors. Study summary: Samples from HLA-typed donors yielded approximately 88 million unique TCRs in an early data release.

Comment on this clone: The antigen remains unidentified.

Both 60 Vbeta primers and 13 Jbeta primers went into the PCR. The data were produced by immunoSEQ multiplex PCR, yet TCRdb's version contains in-frame clones alone and is incomplete. The table includes 100,000 to 150,000 clones, roughly 76% detected once. The V end lost 4 bases, the J end lost 0 bases, and 14 bases lay between the germline ends. Germline V gives CDR1 SGHTA, CDR2 FQGTGA. The CDR3 totals 16 residues. Notes on the study in general: Most sequenced TCRs were rare (though some public TCRs occurred in many donors). A later examination showed that TCR association rates differed by HLA locus, with DRB1 most and HLA-C fewest. The authors later linked a missense DCLRE1C variant to TCR beta V- and J-gene trimming.

The chain links TRBV7-3 to TRBJ2-3; possibly TRBD2 for D (5 bases). The sequence was obtained from a woman aged 60 to 75 in good health and CMV-seropositive. The sequenced sample consisted of PBMCs. CDR3 sequence reads: CASSSGLTPSTDTQYF. CDR3 nucleotides: TGTGCCAGCAGCTCTGGACTGACTCCTAGCACAGATACGCAGTATTTT. Variable domain in full (rest from reference TRBV7-3 and TRBJ2-3): GAGVSQTPSNKVTEKGKYVELRCDPISGHTALYWYRQSLGQGPEFLIYFQGTGAADDSGLPNDRFFAVRPEGSVSTLKIQRTERGDSAVYLCASSSGLTPSTDTQYFGPGTRLTVL.